Below are 8 T cell receptor beta chains sequenced from a single sample in a study of identical twins. One entry per CDR3 protein results from TCRdb running MiXCR on the 5' RACE reads. The repertoire holds under 300,000 distinct CDR3 sequences, with 10% to 15% as singletons. The same data also contributed to another study, on yellow fever vaccine responses in identical twins.

Sequenced: memory (CD45RO+) T cells sorted from blood. Every receptor here comes from a woman between 18 and 29 years old in good health.

The CDR3 loop is CASSLHSDNEQFF. DNA of the CDR3: TGTGCCAGCAGCTTGCATAGTGACAATGAGCAGTTCTTC. The rearrangement uses TRBV7-9 and TRBJ2-1, with D uncertain. The germline CDR1 and CDR2 sequences are SEHNR and FQNEAQ (reference sequence). There are 13 residues in the CDR3. Trimming left V 3 bases short and J 5 bases short, with 8 bases between.

This clonotype was recorded once. CDR3 sequence: CASRSDFLTRQETQYF. The CDR3 region has the DNA TGTGCCAGCAGGTCGGACTTCTTAACAAGACAAGAGACCCAGTACTTC. The V and J genes are TRBV6-8 and TRBJ2-5; tentatively, D is TRBD2 (5 bases). This CDR3 comprises 16 residues. The V gene's germline CDR1 is MNHGY and CDR2 SAAAGT. V gave up 6 bases and J gave up 2 bases, with 19 bases separating them.

The chain combines TRBV7-2 with TRBJ2-6, with D possibly being TRBD1 (6 bases). V lost 5 bases to trimming and J lost 3 bases, with 14 bases between them. This CDR3 is built from 16 residues. Germline values: CDR1 SGHTA, CDR2 FQGNSA. Here the CDR3 DNA reads TGTGCCAGCAGCCAGGACAGCCGAGGTGGGGCCAACGTCCTGACTTTC. This codes for CASSQDSRGGANVLTF.

The chain uses TRBV2 and TRBJ2-2; 10 bases agree with TRBD1. This CDR3 region has 13 residues. Germline V gene lookup returns CDR1 SNHLY and CDR2 FYNNEI. Trimming at V came to 10 bases and at J to 4 bases, leaving 3 bases not matched to a gene. In DNA, the CDR3 is TGTGCCACCGGACAGGGGGGCACCGGGGAGCTGTTTTTT. This sequence encodes CATGQGGTGELFF.

This clonotype has only a few counts. The gene calls are TRBV7-9 and TRBJ2-7; no clear D. Germline V gene lookup returns CDR1 SEHNR and CDR2 FQNEAQ (reference sequence). V lost 5 bases to trimming and J lost 0 bases, with 8 bases between them. This CDR3 comprises 13 residues. The CDR3 nucleotides are TGTGCCAGCAGCGACGGTGCCTCCTACGAGCAGTACTTC. Its protein product is CASSDGASYEQYF.

The rearrangement uses TRBV10-3 and TRBJ2-1, with TRBD1 matching 8 bases. Losses at the gene ends were 6 bases for V and 7 bases for J; bases not matched to a gene: 8. Germline-derived CDR1 and CDR2 are ENHRY and SYGVKD. The CDR3 sequence is 14 residues long. This CDR3 is CAISPDRDTNEQFF. CDR3 nucleotides: TGTGCCATCAGCCCGGACAGGGACACTAATGAGCAGTTCTTC.

The chain is built from TRBV7-8 and TRBJ2-1, with a possible D match to TRBD2 (6 bases). The V end lost 5 bases, the J end lost 4 bases, and 18 bases lay between the germline ends. In germline, CDR1 is SGHVS, CDR2 FQNEAQ. The CDR3 is 16 amino acids. CDR3 sequence reads: CASSPRSGVGYNEQFF. As DNA, the CDR3 is TGTGCCAGCAGCCCAAGGTCGGGAGTAGGTTACAATGAGCAGTTCTTC.

This clonotype was seen a handful of times. V is TRBV28 and J is TRBJ1-2, with TRBD1 matching over 8 bases. CDR3 length: 17 residues. Germline assignment: CDR1 MDHEN and CDR2 SYDVKM. V trimming: 4 bases; J trimming: 5 bases; junction bases outside the gene matches: 15. CDR3 nucleotide sequence: TGTGCCAGCAGTTCCTCTTGGACAGGGCCCGAGAGATATGGCTACACCTTC. This translates into CASSSSWTGPERYGYTF.